This T cell receptor (beta chain) was captured by sequencing in a study of PD-1 blockade in classical Hodgkin lymphoma. Background on the study: Intravenous delivery of nivolumab at 3 mg/kg to patients occurred every 2 weeks. Findings of the study overall: Researchers reported that CD4+ TCR diversity, though not CD8+, rose significantly by C4D1. Initiation of nivolumab under 1 year after ASCT led to exclusion of patients.

Time point noted: cycle 4 day 1 (C4D1), after about 6 weeks of nivolumab. Each of the patients experienced relapse following autologous stem cell transplantation, and their brentuximab vedotin exposure differed. Concerning this clone itself: Its matching antigen is unknown.

This table comes from immunoSEQ multiplex PCR, and its TCRdb copy is limited to in-frame clones, with some not included. The sample includes about 64,000 clones, around 90% of them seen just once. This CDR3 contains 15 residues. After removal of 4 bases from V and 7 bases from J, the junction contained 6 bases not matched to a gene. Germline CDR1 ENHRY, CDR2 SYGVKD. The sample here was peripheral blood mononuclear cells (PBMCs), taken before the fourth cycle of nivolumab. The clonotype originates from a human donor with classical Hodgkin lymphoma. The chain uses TRBV10-3 and TRBJ2-2, with 10 bases aligning to TRBD1. CDR3 residues: CAISALGQGVGELFF. The CDR3 bases are TGTGCCATCAGTGCCCTAGGACAGGGGGTCGGGGAGCTGTTTTTT.